This passage covers 5 T cell receptor beta chains from one sample sequenced in a study of T-cell memory formation after mild COVID-19. In TCRdb, the 5' RACE reads were re-called with MiXCR into one record per CDR3 protein. The sample has fewer than 150,000 distinct CDR3 sequences, 11% to 15% seen once; the top ten hold 25% to 30%. Specimen: PBMCs or a T cell subset sorted from them (not recorded which). The receptors were gathered from an adult woman who had mild COVID-19 (a few samples of this study predate the infection). Cell type and time point are not known.

This clonotype was seen only a few times. The genes are TRBV7-8 and TRBJ2-7; D is unclear. Germline CDR1 is SGHVS and CDR2 is FQNEAQ. The V end was cut by 3 bases, the J end by 3 bases, with 12 bases between. This CDR3 region has 14 residues. The CDR3 DNA is TGTGCCAGCAGCTTTGGCAGCCTCAACTACGAGCAGTACTTC. Residues: CASSFGSLNYEQYF.

This clonotype was seen a handful of times. The chain recombines TRBV29-1 with TRBJ2-7; 7 bases agree with TRBD2. CDR3 length: 14 residues. The V gene end was trimmed by 5 bases and the J gene end by 0 bases; junction bases not matched to a gene: 7. The germline V gene encodes CDR1 SQVTM and CDR2 ANQGSEA. The CDR3 coding sequence is TGCAGCGTTCGGCTAGCGGATTTCTCCTACGAGCAGTACTTC. Amino acids: CSVRLADFSYEQYF.

This clonotype was seen many times. V usage is TRBV7-3 and J usage is TRBJ2-7; D remains ambiguous. The CDR3 totals 14 residues. Germline loops: CDR1 SGHTA, CDR2 FQGTGA. Trimming pared 3 bases from V and 2 bases from J, leaving 11 bases between. Here the CDR3 reads CASSFGSAPYEQYF. The CDR3 DNA is TGTGCCAGCAGCTTTGGGTCAGCTCCCTACGAGCAGTACTTC.

The chain recombines TRBV11-2 with TRBJ1-1; D possibly corresponds to TRBD1 (5 bases). Germline CDR1 is SGHAT and CDR2 is FQNNGV. The CDR3 is 14 residues long. V lost 3 bases and J lost 4, with 12 bases in between. CDR3 bases: TGTGCCAGCAGCTTGGGGGAGGGAAGCACTGAAGCTTTCTTT. This translates into CASSLGEGSTEAFF.

The chain links TRBV27 to TRBJ2-1; D remains unclear. This CDR3 contains 15 residues. Trimming removed 2 bases from V and 2 bases from J, with 10 bases in between. Germline assignment: CDR1 MNHEY and CDR2 SMNVEV (reference sequence). The CDR3 sequence: CASSLSAHTYNEQFF. The CDR3 nucleotides read TGTGCCAGCAGTTTAAGTGCTCACACCTACAATGAGCAGTTCTTC.